The 18 T cell receptor beta chains listed next were all sequenced from one sample in a study of blood T cell repertoires in COVID-19. The assay was immunoSEQ multiplex PCR, and TCRdb's table has in-frame clones only and misses some. This sample has 250,000 or so clones, with around four fifths found just once. Source material: peripheral blood. All receptors come from a man aged 55 to 70 with acute or convalescent COVID-19.

This clone has only a few counts. This sequence joins TRBV5-6 and TRBJ2-1, with 10 bases lining up with TRBD2. Per germline, CDR1 SGHDT and CDR2 YYEEEE. The J segment lost 5 bases and the V segment lost 0 bases, leaving 2 bases of the junction unmatched. This CDR3 is 15 amino acids long. CDR3 region: CASSLVLAGDNEQFF. The CDR3 DNA follows: TGTGCCAGCAGCTTGGTTCTAGCGGGAGACAATGAGCAGTTCTTC.

This clone has just a few counts. CDR3 loop: CASSDRGGYTEAFF. The CDR3 DNA follows: TGTGCCAGTAGTGACAGGGGAGGGTACACTGAAGCTTTCTTT. The rearrangement uses TRBV19 and TRBJ1-1, with TRBD1 matching 8 bases. The germline V gene has CDR1 LNHDA and CDR2 SQIVND (reference sequence). This CDR3 has 14 residues. J gave up 3 bases and V 5 bases, and 5 bases lay outside the gene matches.

The chain joins TRBV7-8 to TRBJ1-1, with a possible D match to TRBD1 (5 bases). CDR3 size: 14 residues. The germline V gene encodes CDR1 SGHVS and CDR2 FQNEAQ. Trimming took 4 bases from V and 6 from J, leaving 15 bases between them. The CDR3 protein is CASSWQRGEAEAFF. Here the CDR3 DNA reads TGTGCCAGCAGCTGGCAGCGGGGGGAGGCTGAAGCTTTCTTT. Full variable domain (remainder filled in from reference TRBV7-8 and TRBJ1-1): GAGVSQSPRYKVAKRGQDVALRCDPISGHVSLFWYQQALGQGPEFLTYFQNEAQLDKSGLPSDRFFAERPEGSVSTLKIQRTQQEDSAVYLCASSWQRGEAEAFFGQGTRLTVV.

This clone was counted between two and nine times. The J gene is TRBJ2-2, the V gene TRBV4-1; 9 bases fit TRBD2. V was pared by 0 bases and J by 4 bases, with 9 bases of the junction left unmatched. This CDR3 contains 18 residues. In germline, CDR1 is MGHRA, CDR2 YSYEKL. The CDR3 bases are TGCGCCAGCAGCCAAGATCATGGGGCGCGGGGGGGCACCGGGGAGCTGTTTTTT. Amino acids: CASSQDHGARGGTGELFF.

The chain carries TRBV5-1 and TRBJ1-6; 9 nucleotides align to TRBD1. The CDR3 contains 14 residues. V lost 2 bases to trimming and J lost 8 bases; unmatched junction nucleotides: 2. The V gene's germline CDR1 is SGHRS and CDR2 YFSETQ. As DNA, the CDR3 is TGCGCCAGCAGCTTAGGGGACAGGGATTCACCCCTCCACTTT. As protein: CASSLGDRDSPLHF.

The V call is TRBV4-2, the J call TRBJ2-1, with 8 bases matching TRBD2. Germline trimming cut 4 bases from V and 1 base from J; bases unmatched to any gene: 6. CDR3 size: 16 residues. The germline V gene has CDR1 LGHNA and CDR2 YNFKEQ. CDR3 loop: CASSRRLASSYNEQFF. The DNA for the CDR3 is TGTGCCAGCAGCCGGAGACTAGCGAGTTCCTACAATGAGCAGTTCTTC.

The V call is TRBV7-8, the J call TRBJ2-1; D is unresolved. The V gene lost 6 bases and the J gene lost 8 bases, with 5 bases spanning the gap. The germline V gene encodes CDR1 SGHVS and CDR2 FQNEAQ. This CDR3 region has 10 residues. CDR3 DNA sequence: TGTGCCAGCAGTAACTATGAGCAGTTCTTC. Amino acids: CASSNYEQFF. Full variable domain (rest looked up from reference TRBV7-8 and TRBJ2-1): GAGVSQSPRYKVAKRGQDVALRCDPISGHVSLFWYQQALGQGPEFLTYFQNEAQLDKSGLPSDRFFAERPEGSVSTLKIQRTQQEDSAVYLCASSNYEQFFGPGTRLTVL.

This clone was seen only once. The V call is TRBV14, the J call TRBJ1-6; the D gene is possibly TRBD1 (6 bases). The V end was cut by 6 bases, the J end by 11 bases, with 14 bases between. The germline CDR1 and CDR2 sequences are SGHDN and FVKESK. The CDR3 covers 13 residues. The CDR3, as DNA: TGTGCCAGCAGTCGTGGGGGCCCGGCACCCCTCCACTTT. Its protein is CASSRGGPAPLHF.

The CDR3 nucleotides read TGTGCCAGCAGTTTCGGCCACTCGGGCAATGAGCAGTTCTTC. This translates into CASSFGHSGNEQFF. The chain couples TRBV28 to TRBJ2-1; D remains ambiguous. Germline V gene lookup returns CDR1 MDHEN and CDR2 SYDVKM. The CDR3 is 14 amino acids. Deletions cut 3 bases from V and 6 bases from J, with 12 bases between.

The rearrangement uses TRBV4-2 and TRBJ2-6, with 10 bases aligning to TRBD1. Germline values: CDR1 LGHNA, CDR2 YNFKEQ. This CDR3 spans 17 amino acids. V dropped 4 bases and J dropped 0; count of bases not matched to a gene: 3. Written as DNA, the CDR3 is TGTGCCAGCAGCCTGGGACAGGGGACCTCTGGGGCCAACGTCCTGACTTTC. Its translation: CASSLGQGTSGANVLTF.

The V gene is TRBV28, the J gene TRBJ2-1, with 9 bases identical to TRBD1. There are 16 residues in the CDR3. Trimming cost V 6 bases and J 1 base; bases outside gene matches: 7. From germline, CDR1 is MDHEN and CDR2 SYDVKM. The CDR3 region is CASSLTGGASYNEQFF. CDR3 sequence (DNA): TGTGCCAGCAGCTTAACAGGGGGCGCTTCCTACAATGAGCAGTTCTTC.

The chain joins TRBV2 to TRBJ2-2; D is uncertain. V shed 6 bases and J shed 3 bases, with 8 bases lying between them. This CDR3 is 13 amino acids long. The germline gives CDR1 SNHLY, CDR2 FYNNEI. CDR3 bases: TGTGCCAGCAGCCGAGTATACACCGGGGAGCTGTTTTTT. Its translation: CASSRVYTGELFF. The full variable domain, rest sourced from reference TRBV2 and TRBJ2-2, is EPEVTQTPSHQVTQMGQEVILRCVPISNHLYFYWYRQILGQKVEFLVSFYNNEISEKSEIFDDQFSVERPDGSNFTLKIRSTKLEDSAMYFCASSRVYTGELFFGEGSRLTVL.

V gene TRBV7-8 combines with J gene TRBJ2-6; TRBD1 matches 7 bases. After removal of 4 bases from V and 1 base from J, the junction contained 7 bases not matched to a gene. CDR1 and CDR2 (germline): SGHVS, FQNEAQ. The CDR3 runs 17 residues. In nucleotides, the CDR3 is TGTGCCAGCAGCTACAGGGGAAGGGAATCTGGGGCCAACGTCCTGACTTTC. Amino acid sequence: CASSYRGRESGANVLTF.

The chain joins TRBV18 to TRBJ1-3; D is unresolved. The V gene's germline CDR1 is KGHSH and CDR2 LQKENI. The CDR3 extends over 19 amino acids. The V and J ends lost 2 bases and 0 bases respectively, with 20 bases between them. The CDR3 region has the DNA TGTGCCAGCTCACCATCCCCGGCCGGGAACACAAACTCTGGAAACACCATATATTTT. Amino acid sequence: CASSPSPAGNTNSGNTIYF.

The genes are TRBV4-3 and TRBJ2-1, with D perhaps matching TRBD1 (6 bases). Deletions cut 4 bases from V and 4 bases from J, with 17 bases between. Looked up from germline, CDR1 is LGHNA and CDR2 is YSLEER. The CDR3 consists of 16 residues. The CDR3 region has the DNA TGCGCCAGCAGCCCTTACCCGGGACAATCGTACAATGAGCAGTTCTTC. Translated, it gives CASSPYPGQSYNEQFF.

This clone was observed once. CDR3 sequence: CASLPGTQGRAGELFF. CDR3 DNA sequence: TGTGCCAGTCTGCCCGGGACACAGGGAAGGGCCGGGGAGCTGTTTTTT. The V gene is TRBV3-1 (or the pseudogene TRBV3-2), the J gene TRBJ2-2, with D possibly being TRBD1 (6 bases). V lost 9 bases, J lost 6 bases, and 23 bases lay in between. Germline V gene lookup returns CDR1 LGHDT and CDR2 YNNKEL (reference sequence). The CDR3 runs 16 residues.

This clone was seen more than once but under ten times. The V and J genes are TRBV25-1 and TRBJ2-2, with 7 bases that match TRBD1. Trimming at V came to 7 bases and at J to 2 bases, leaving 13 bases not matched to a gene. CDR1 is MGHDK and CDR2 is SYGVNS in the germline V gene. CDR3 size: 17 residues. CDR3 loop: CASTGITGTDNTGELFF. CDR3 coding DNA: TGTGCCAGCACCGGCATTACCGGGACAGACAACACCGGGGAGCTGTTTTTT. Full variable domain (rest looked up from reference TRBV25-1 and TRBJ2-2): EADIYQTPRYLVIGTGKKITLECSQTMGHDKMYWYQQDPGMELHLIHYSYGVNSTEKGDLSSESTVSRIRTEHFPLTLESARPSHTSQYLCASTGITGTDNTGELFFGEGSRLTVL.

This clone has just a few counts. The J gene is TRBJ1-2, the V gene TRBV15; TRBD1 matches 8 bases. Germline V gene data show CDR1 as LNHNV and CDR2 as YYDKDF (reference sequence). V shed 1 base and J 4 bases; nucleotides not matched to a gene: 5. This CDR3 region has 15 residues. For the CDR3, the DNA is TGTGCCACCAGCAGAGTGTCAGGGGGCTTCTATGGCTACACCTTC. As protein: CATSRVSGGFYGYTF.